This T cell receptor beta chain derives from a study of cytomegalovirus exposure and HLA in healthy donors. The PCR used 60 Vbeta and 13 Jbeta primers. This table comes from immunoSEQ multiplex PCR, and its TCRdb copy is limited to in-frame clones, with some not included. The sample includes some 180,000 clones, roughly 76% seen only once; the top ten take 2% to 2.5%. Points from the study as a whole: Roughly uniform depth of sequencing across donors was assumed in presence/absence analyses.

Only a few counts were recorded for this clone. The antigen is not known. Sequenced: PBMCs. The clonotype originates from a male donor in good health and CMV-seronegative.

CDR3 sequence (DNA): TGTGCCAGCAGTATGGAGTCCCCCTCGAACACCGGGGAGCTGTTTTTT. This sequence encodes CASSMESPSNTGELFF. This chain connects TRBV2 to TRBJ2-2; D uncertain. The V gene's germline CDR1 is SNHLY and CDR2 FYNNEI. This CDR3 is built from 16 residues. V shed 5 bases and J shed 0 bases, with 13 bases lying between them.